This T cell receptor (beta chain) was recorded in a study of blood T cell repertoires in COVID-19. Study-level background: From T cells, B-cell-depleted T cells, or PBMCs came the material, which was cDNA or gDNA.

This clone showed up just once. The germline gives CDR1 KGHDR, CDR2 SFDVKD. The V segment lost 9 bases and the J segment 0 bases; nucleotides outside the gene matches: 1. The CDR3 covers 13 residues. Original processing methods: Amplification with reference gene primers provided the estimates of nucleated cell counts. Profiled with immunoSEQ multiplex PCR; TCRdb holds only in-frame clones, not every one. Clone size and the V and J calls come from that table; the DNA yielded D and trimming. The sample consists of around 250,000 clones, roughly 88% of them appearing once. The chain uses TRBV24-1 and TRBJ2-1, with 7 bases aligning to TRBD1. Sequencing was performed on peripheral blood. The receptor's source is an elderly man with acute or convalescent COVID-19. Here the CDR3 DNA reads TGTGCCACCCAGGGGGACTCCTACAATGAGCAGTTCTTC. It specifies CATQGDSYNEQFF.